Sequencing of this T cell receptor beta chain was carried out in a study of blood T cell repertoires in COVID-19. At the level of the study: The study drew acute and convalescent COVID-19 samples from the United States, Italy and Spain. The analysed material was cDNA or gDNA that came from T cells, B-cell-depleted T cells, or PBMCs.

Trimming shortened V by 0 bases and J by 8 bases, and 10 bases separated the two germline ends. Germline V gives CDR1 GTSNPN, CDR2 SVGIG (reference sequence). The CDR3 has 12 amino acids. Methods used by the authors: Scientists estimated how many nucleated cells there were by amplifying reference gene primers. Clones were read by immunoSEQ multiplex PCR, and TCRdb kept only the in-frame ones, dropping some. Clone size and the V and J calls come from that table; the DNA yielded D and trimming. The sample includes about 75,000 clones, about 91% of them seen just once. The rearrangement joins TRBV30 to TRBJ1-2; D is undetermined. Sequenced input: peripheral blood. This sequence originates from a woman aged 45-60 years with acute or convalescent COVID-19. The CDR3 DNA follows: TGTGCCTGGAGTGTATCTGGTGGCGGCTACACCTTC. Translated: CAWSVSGGGYTF.